The clone carrying this TCR beta chain was seen just once. This specimen belongs to a study of blood T cell repertoires in COVID-19. Study-wide background: Specimens from acute and convalescent COVID-19 originated in the United States, Italy and Spain. T cells, B-cell-depleted T cells, or PBMCs supplied cDNA or gDNA.

Per the study methods: Amplification with reference gene primers provided the estimates of nucleated cell counts. The protocol was immunoSEQ multiplex PCR, while the TCRdb copy is restricted to in-frame clones and leaves out a portion. D and trimming were read from the DNA, whereas the V and J calls and clone size are those reported in that table. Among 150,000 to 200,000 clones listed, approximately 87% were seen once. The sample was peripheral blood. This TCR was sampled from a man between 65 and 85 years old with active or convalescent COVID-19.

CDR3 sequence (DNA): TGCGCCAGCAGCCCCACCGGGACTAGCAATACAGATACGCAGTATTTT. This sequence encodes CASSPTGTSNTDTQYF. V and J are TRBV5-1 and TRBJ2-3, with TRBD2 identical over 9 bases. The CDR3 loop spans 16 amino acids. Germline V CDR1 and CDR2: SGHRS, YFSETQ. V dropped 4 bases and J dropped 3; count of bases not matched to a gene: 9.